The source of this T cell receptor beta chain is a study of human T cells and chemical hapten exposure. About the study: Upper-back patches of 0.01% DPC were read at 6 days. Small volume differences among pooled libraries mainly caused per-sample TCR yield variation.

Time point specified: pre-sensitization, week 0. This sample's treatment: therapeutic diphenylcyclopropenone sensitization with weekly scalp DPC. A few counts support this clonotype. What it binds is not known. Study observations and caveats: Those TCRs sitting above 1 in 1000 frequency stayed the same with DPC sensitization. A positive correlation with patch test score was found for PT1 expanded TCR counts.

TCRdb re-called the RACE reads through MiXCR, storing one row per CDR3 protein. The table has tens of thousands of distinct CDR3 sequences, approximately 10% seen once. The TCR was taken from a woman aged 50 to 60 with alopecia areata. Some clones in this sample may be carry-over from other donors' samples. The specimen was whole blood, collected in connection with sensitization to the hapten diphenylcyclopropenone (DPC).

The CDR3 spells CASSGRLAGGIGSYNEQFF. The CDR3 DNA sequence: TGTGCCAGCAGCGGAAGGCTAGCGGGGGGGATCGGATCCTACAATGAGCAGTTCTTC. The V call is TRBV7-2, the J call TRBJ2-1, with 12 positions matching TRBD2. CDR1 is SGHTA, CDR2 FQGNSA, per germline. This CDR3 has 19 residues. With 5 bases clipped from V and 1 base from J, the junction kept 12 bases outside the gene matches.